These 32 T cell receptor beta chains share one sample of origin, sequenced in a study of blood T cells in healthy people across ages. With a J-beta primer mix and a sample-barcoded 5' primer, a second PCR ran 7 to 11 cycles. TCRdb re-analysed the 5' RACE reads in MiXCR, keeping a single row per CDR3 protein. The sample includes about 1.6 million distinct CDR3 sequences, about 31% of them seen just once. Sequenced material: blood. These receptors all come from a woman aged 30 to 39 in good health.

This clonotype was counted a few times. This rearrangement joins TRBV5-8 to TRBJ1-5; D possibly corresponds to TRBD1 (6 bases). CDR3 length equals 15 residues. The V gene's germline CDR1 is SGHTS and CDR2 YDEGEE. V lost 3 bases and J 2 bases, leaving 12 bases between the germline ends. CDR3 sequence (DNA): TGTGCCAGCAGCTGGAGGGGGGGCCGCAATCAGCCCCAGCATTTT. Protein sequence: CASSWRGGRNQPQHF. The full variable domain, its missing parts supplied by reference TRBV5-8 and TRBJ1-5, is EAGVTQSPTHLIKTRGQQATLRCSPISGHTSVYWYQQALGLGLQFLLWYDEGEERNRGNFPPRFSGRQFPNYSSELNVNALELEDSALYLCASSWRGGRNQPQHFGDGTRLSIL.

The chain employs TRBV6-5 and TRBJ2-7; 13 bases map to TRBD2. The CDR3 runs 21 residues. From germline, CDR1 is MNHEY and CDR2 SVGAGI. V gave up 2 bases and J gave up 2 bases; unmatched junction bases: 18. CDR3 amino acids: CASSYPNGLAGATLIPYEQYF. CDR3 DNA sequence: TGTGCCAGCAGTTACCCGAACGGACTAGCGGGAGCTACCCTGATCCCCTACGAGCAGTACTTC.

Only a few counts were recorded for this clonotype. This chain connects TRBV7-2 to TRBJ2-5, with D tentatively TRBD2 (7 bases). Trimming shortened V by 4 bases and J by 13 bases, and 28 bases separated the two germline ends. There are 16 residues in the CDR3. The germline gives CDR1 SGHTA, CDR2 FQGNSA. CDR3 sequence (DNA): TGTGCCAGCAGCTCTTCTTCGGAGGGGGGGGCCTACGAGCGGTACTTC. Its translation: CASSSSSEGGAYERYF.

The chain recombines TRBV20-1 with TRBJ1-2; D is perhaps TRBD1 (6 bases). Trimming stripped 6 bases from V and 7 bases from J, with 15 bases between. Per the germline V gene, CDR1 is DFQATT and CDR2 is SNEGSKA (reference sequence). CDR3 size: 12 residues. The CDR3 DNA reads TGCAGTGCCTCTACAGGGAAAGGTGGCTACACCTTC. This sequence encodes CSASTGKGGYTF.

The chain recombines TRBV4-1 with TRBJ2-2, with TRBD2 matching over 8 bases. There are 16 residues in the CDR3. Germline V gene data show CDR1 as MGHRA and CDR2 as YSYEKL. After removal of 3 bases from V and 2 bases from J, the junction contained 5 bases not matched to a gene. CDR3 sequence (DNA): TGCGCCAGCAGCCAGCGGCTAGCGGGTAACACCGGGGAGCTGTTTTTT. Translation gives CASSQRLAGNTGELFF.

This clonotype was observed a few times. The CDR3 coding sequence is TGTGCCAGCAGCACACCCCCCCGCAGGGGGCGAATGGATGAGCAGTTCTTC. This codes for CASSTPPRRGRMDEQFF. The chain carries TRBV11-2 and TRBJ2-1; 8 positions agree with TRBD1. The CDR3 has 17 amino acids. The trim removed 5 bases at V and 8 bases at J, leaving 17 bases unmatched. Looked up from germline, CDR1 is SGHAT and CDR2 is FQNNGV.

There are a few counts of this clonotype. The V gene is TRBV2, the J gene TRBJ2-7, with TRBD2 matching over 7 bases. The CDR3 is 13 amino acids. Per the germline V gene, CDR1 is SNHLY and CDR2 is FYNNEI. Germline trimming cut 4 bases from V and 4 bases from J; bases unmatched to any gene: 4. Written as DNA, the CDR3 is TGTGCCAGCAGTGGGGGACTAACATACGAGCAGTACTTC. Encoded protein: CASSGGLTYEQYF.

This clonotype was counted only a few times. The genes are TRBV28 and TRBJ2-5; the D gene is possibly TRBD1 (5 bases). Germline V gene data show CDR1 as MDHEN and CDR2 as SYDVKM. The CDR3 length is 15 residues. The germline V and J ends were trimmed by 6 bases and 4 bases, with 18 bases remaining between them. The CDR3 coding sequence is TGTGCCAGCAGCCTACCTCGGACATTTGGAGAGACCCAGTACTTC. It codes for CASSLPRTFGETQYF.

The CDR3 loop is CASSLIGGAGFNEQFF. CDR3 nucleotides: TGTGCCAGCAGCTTAATTGGCGGGGCCGGGTTCAATGAGCAGTTCTTC. The chain carries TRBV7-3 and TRBJ2-1; perhaps TRBD2 as D (6 bases). The germline gives CDR1 SGHTA, CDR2 FQGTGA. CDR3 size: 16 residues. V was shortened by 1 base and J by 6 bases, with 16 bases between the two germline ends.

V gene TRBV5-1 combines with J gene TRBJ1-1, with D uncertain. CDR3 length: 13 residues. The V gene lost 0 bases and the J gene lost 6 bases, with 9 bases spanning the gap. Germline CDR1 and CDR2: SGHRS and YFSETQ. CDR3 sequence: CASSLAAGAEAFF. The CDR3 DNA reads as TGCGCCAGCAGCTTGGCCGCGGGAGCTGAAGCTTTCTTT.

This clonotype turned up a few times. V usage is TRBV27 and J usage is TRBJ2-4; D gene uncertain. Trimming cost V 2 bases and J 3 bases, with 5 bases left between them. This CDR3 region has 13 residues. Germline V CDR1 and CDR2: MNHEY, SMNVEV (reference sequence). The CDR3 DNA reads as TGTGCCAGCAGTTTAAGTGGCAAAAACATTCAGTACTTC. Its protein product is CASSLSGKNIQYF.

This clonotype was counted between two and nine times. V is TRBV4-1 and J is TRBJ2-1; 12 bases line up with TRBD2. From germline, CDR1 is MGHRA and CDR2 YSYEKL. Trimming cost V 1 base and J 0 bases; bases outside gene matches: 10. The CDR3 runs 20 residues. CDR3 DNA: TGCGCCAGCAGCCAAGGGTCGGCTAGCGGGGGGGCGAGCTCCTACAATGAGCAGTTCTTC. It codes for CASSQGSASGGASSYNEQFF.

The table lists this clonotype with a few counts. The chain has TRBV27 and TRBJ2-7; 7 bases line up with TRBD1. Unmatched junction bases numbered 11, after V lost 3 bases and J lost 0 bases. Germline V gene sequence: CDR1 MNHEY, CDR2 SMNVEV (reference sequence). The CDR3 totals 17 residues. This CDR3 reads CASSFRLTGEVSYEQYF. The DNA of the CDR3 is TGTGCCAGCAGTTTTCGATTAACAGGGGAAGTCTCCTACGAGCAGTACTTC.

This clonotype was seen only once. V and J are TRBV9 and TRBJ1-1; possibly TRBD1 for D (6 bases). The V and J ends lost 3 bases and 5 bases respectively, with 17 bases between them. CDR1 SGDLS and CDR2 YYNGEE come from the germline V gene. The length of the CDR3 is 15 residues. CDR3 protein: CASSDGTKGDTEAFF. The CDR3 DNA reads TGTGCCAGCAGCGATGGAACTAAGGGGGATACTGAAGCTTTCTTT.

This clonotype has a count of ten or more. The rearrangement uses TRBV10-3 and TRBJ2-7; TRBD2 is a possible D gene (5 bases). The CDR3 spans 13 residues. Trimming removed 7 bases at V and 3 bases at J, with 13 bases between. Germline CDR1 ENHRY, CDR2 SYGVKD. The CDR3 sequence: CAINPGLNYEQYF. CDR3 bases: TGTGCCATCAACCCTGGACTGAACTACGAGCAGTACTTC.

J is TRBJ2-7 and V is TRBV15; D is unresolved. The CDR3 is 15 amino acids. Germline loops: CDR1 LNHNV, CDR2 YYDKDF (reference sequence). Trimming left V 6 bases short and J 2 bases short, with 17 bases between. CDR3 loop: CATSLSTAKTYEQYF. Written as DNA, the CDR3 is TGTGCCACCAGTTTGTCGACTGCTAAAACCTACGAGCAGTACTTC.

This clonotype was observed a handful of times. The J gene is TRBJ2-7, the V gene TRBV27, with D tentatively TRBD1 (6 bases). Trimming took off 3 bases at V and 0 bases at J, with 12 bases between the two ends. CDR1 is MNHEY and CDR2 is SMNVEV in the germline V gene (reference sequence). The CDR3 is made up of 15 amino acids. CDR3 DNA: TGTGCCAGCAGTTTGACAGGTTTGAGCTCCTACGAGCAGTACTTC. It yields the protein CASSLTGLSSYEQYF.

This chain uses TRBV29-1 with TRBJ2-3, with 8 nucleotides matching TRBD2. V gave up 3 bases and J gave up 2 bases; unmatched junction bases: 19. The CDR3 totals 19 residues. Germline CDR1 SQVTM, CDR2 ANQGSEA. The CDR3 sequence is CSVEPASGPVFGTTDTQYF. CDR3 sequence (DNA): TGCAGCGTTGAGCCCGCTAGCGGGCCCGTATTTGGTACCACAGATACGCAGTATTTT.

The V gene is TRBV7-3, the J gene TRBJ2-3; D gene unclear. The ends were cut back, 8 bases at V and 2 bases at J, with 17 bases in the middle. CDR1 SGHTA and CDR2 FQGTGA come from the germline V gene. The CDR3 covers 15 residues. CDR3 DNA: TGTGCCAGCTCACAATTTGGTAGGGTCACAGATACGCAGTATTTT. Amino acids: CASSQFGRVTDTQYF.

CDR3 nucleotide sequence: TGCGCCAGCAGCTCTACTCGCGGGAGGGAGAGTTCCGAGCAGTACTTC. Translating it yields CASSSTRGRESSEQYF. The chain employs TRBV5-1 and TRBJ2-4, with 9 bases lining up with TRBD2. The J call is doubtful: the DNA matches TRBJ2-7 better. Germline CDR1 SGHRS, CDR2 YFSETQ. CDR3 length equals 16 residues.

The chain recombines TRBV7-9 with TRBJ2-7; 8 bases line up with TRBD1. CDR1 is SEHNR and CDR2 is FQNEAQ in the germline V gene (reference sequence). The CDR3 is 15 residues long. The V segment lost 5 bases and the J segment 6 bases; nucleotides outside the gene matches: 12. CDR3 nucleotides: TGTGCCAGCAGCCCACGGACAGGGCGAGTTGGCGAGCAGTACTTC. This gives the protein CASSPRTGRVGEQYF.

This clonotype has more than one count but fewer than ten. The CDR3 DNA reads as TGTGCCACCAGTGCAGCGACAGGCCAAGAGACCCAGTACTTC. Protein product: CATSAATGQETQYF. The V gene is TRBV24-1, the J gene TRBJ2-5; D is possibly TRBD1 (6 bases). The CDR3 loop spans 14 amino acids. Trimming pared 5 bases from V and 1 base from J, leaving 10 bases between. Germline V lookup: CDR1 KGHDR, CDR2 SFDVKD.

In the case of this clonotype: A single base separates this from a much larger clone, so it may be a read error. The gene calls are TRBV20-1 and TRBJ2-5; a possible D gene is TRBD2 (5 bases). Deletions cut 4 bases from V and 11 bases from J, with 32 bases between. CDR1 DFQATT and CDR2 SNEGSKA come from the germline V gene (reference sequence). The CDR3 has 17 residues. CDR3 protein: CSATHRPQRNSRGEQYF. In DNA, the CDR3 is TGCAGTGCTACCCACCGCCCCCAAAGGAATTCACGGGGTGAGCAGTACTTC.

This clonotype was picked up a small number of times. The chain employs TRBV5-1 and TRBJ2-1, with TRBD2 matching over 8 bases. V trimming: 0 bases; J trimming: 4 bases; junction bases outside the gene matches: 6. The CDR3 has 16 amino acids. Germline V lookup: CDR1 SGHRS, CDR2 YFSETQ. CDR3 DNA sequence: TGCGCCAGCAGCTTGGTTAGCGGGACCCCTTACAATGAGCAGTTCTTC. It encodes CASSLVSGTPYNEQFF.

This clonotype was counted a single time. CDR3 amino acids: CASSDRAISGANVLTF. CDR3 bases: TGCGCCAGCAGTGACAGGGCTATTTCTGGGGCCAACGTCCTGACTTTC. The chain joins TRBV10-2 to TRBJ2-6, with D perhaps TRBD1 (5 bases). CDR1 is WSHSY and CDR2 is SAAADI in the germline V gene. The CDR3 is made up of 16 amino acids. V lost 3 bases and J 1 base, leaving 10 bases between the germline ends.

This clonotype was detected only a few times. V gene TRBV5-1 combines with J gene TRBJ2-1, with D perhaps matching TRBD1 (6 bases). The CDR3 covers 16 residues. Trimming left V 3 bases short and J 0 bases short, with 13 bases between. CDR1 and CDR2 from the germline V gene are SGHRS and YFSETQ. The CDR3 DNA reads TGCGCCAGCAGCTCGGTAGGGACAAGCTCCTACAATGAGCAGTTCTTC. Protein product: CASSSVGTSSYNEQFF.

CDR3 sequence reads: CAWSVTGLNTEAFF. The CDR3, as DNA: TGTGCCTGGAGTGTCACAGGGCTGAACACTGAAGCTTTCTTT. The J gene is TRBJ1-1, the V gene TRBV30; possibly TRBD1 for D (6 bases). Looked up from germline, CDR1 is GTSNPN and CDR2 is SVGIG (reference sequence). The CDR3 loop spans 14 amino acids. Trimming removed 0 bases from V and 0 bases from J, with 8 bases in between.

This clonotype showed up just a few times. For the CDR3, the DNA is TGTGCCAGCAGCCATCTTGGTCGGTACGAGCAGTACTTC. It encodes CASSHLGRYEQYF. The chain combines TRBV6-5 with TRBJ2-7; D is unclear. V was clipped by 6 bases and J by 4 bases, with 13 bases between them. Germline V gene lookup returns CDR1 MNHEY and CDR2 SVGAGI. The CDR3 runs 13 residues.

The chain employs TRBV7-9 and TRBJ1-4, with 8 nucleotides matching TRBD1. From germline, CDR1 is SEHNR and CDR2 FQNEAQ (reference sequence). Losses at the gene ends were 4 bases for V and 6 bases for J; bases not matched to a gene: 7. The CDR3 is 15 residues long. CDR3 DNA sequence: TGTGCCAGCAGCTCAGGGGGCGCCGGATATGAAAAACTGTTTTTT. Protein product: CASSSGGAGYEKLFF. The variable domain in full, with the rest retrieved from reference TRBV7-9 and TRBJ1-4, is DTGVSQNPRHKITKRGQNVTFRCDPISEHNRLYWYRQTLGQGPEFLTYFQNEAQLEKSRLLSDRFSAERPKGSFSTLEIQRTEQGDSAMYLCASSSGGAGYEKLFFGSGTQLSVL.

A word on this clonotype: A read error may produce the germline difference seen at one junction end. The rearrangement links TRBV30 to TRBJ2-7, with TRBD1 identical over 7 bases. CDR1 and CDR2 (germline): GTSNPN, SVGIG (reference sequence). This CDR3 is built from 13 residues. CDR3 sequence reads: CASSGTEGYGQYF. DNA of the CDR3: TGTGCCTCCTCCGGGACAGAGGGCTACGGGCAGTACTTC.

This clonotype has at least ten counts. The chain links TRBV5-5 to TRBJ1-5, with TRBD1 matching 10 bases. Losses at the gene ends were 3 bases for V and 8 bases for J; bases not matched to a gene: 8. CDR1 and CDR2 from the germline V gene are SGHKS and YYEKEE (reference sequence). The CDR3 runs to 15 residues. CDR3 region: CASSSWDRGMEPQHF. CDR3 in DNA: TGTGCCAGCAGCTCCTGGGACAGGGGAATGGAGCCCCAGCATTTT.

J is TRBJ1-2 and V is TRBV6-1; TRBD1 agrees at 7 bases. The germline V gene has CDR1 MNHNS and CDR2 SASEGT. The CDR3 totals 13 residues. With V trimmed by 2 bases and J by 5 bases, 2 bases remained unmatched. This CDR3 reads CASSEPQGYGYTF. In DNA, the CDR3 is TGTGCCAGCAGTGAACCACAGGGGTATGGCTACACCTTC.